This TCR beta chain came from a study of blood T cell repertoires in COVID-19. At the level of the study: Researchers got acute and convalescent COVID-19 samples from the United States, Italy and Spain. T cells, B-cell-depleted T cells, or PBMCs provided the cDNA or gDNA that served as material.

Original data processing: Amplification with reference gene primers provided the estimates of nucleated cell counts. TCRdb keeps only in-frame clones here, not all; method: immunoSEQ multiplex PCR. V and J calls and clone size are as listed in that table; D and trimming were resolved from the DNA. Of about 190,000 clones in the sample, 80% to 85% were seen once. Trimming cost V 0 bases and J 4 bases; bases outside gene matches: 2. The germline V gene has CDR1 MNHNS and CDR2 SASEGT. This CDR3 is built from 15 residues. This chain uses TRBV6-1 with TRBJ2-1, with 8 bases matching TRBD2. This clonotype was obtained from a human donor in a cohort sampled during active COVID-19. Material: peripheral blood. The CDR3 sequence is CASSEASSGYNEQFF. The CDR3 coding sequence is TGTGCCAGCAGTGAAGCGTCTAGCGGGTACAATGAGCAGTTCTTC.